This T cell receptor beta chain was captured in a study of blood T cell repertoires in COVID-19. About the study: Collection of acute and convalescent COVID-19 samples took place in the United States, Italy and Spain.

As originally analysed: Counts of nucleated cells, estimated from reference gene primer amplification, were obtained. The table came from immunoSEQ multiplex PCR; TCRdb's copy has only in-frame clones and leaves some out. The V and J calls and the clone size are those of that table, but D and trimming were determined from the DNA. The sample records approximately 280,000 clones, 89% being singletons. This CDR3 is built from 16 residues. V dropped 0 bases and J dropped 7 bases, with 13 bases sitting between them. Germline CDR1 reads LGHNA; CDR2 reads YNFKEQ. The chain couples TRBV4-2 to TRBJ1-6, with D perhaps matching TRBD1 (6 bases). The sequenced material came from peripheral blood. This clonotype originated in a man in his fifties or sixties with acute or convalescent COVID-19. The CDR3 is CASSQDRGFSNSPLHF. CDR3 sequence (DNA): TGTGCCAGCAGCCAAGACAGGGGATTTTCAAATTCACCCCTCCACTTT.